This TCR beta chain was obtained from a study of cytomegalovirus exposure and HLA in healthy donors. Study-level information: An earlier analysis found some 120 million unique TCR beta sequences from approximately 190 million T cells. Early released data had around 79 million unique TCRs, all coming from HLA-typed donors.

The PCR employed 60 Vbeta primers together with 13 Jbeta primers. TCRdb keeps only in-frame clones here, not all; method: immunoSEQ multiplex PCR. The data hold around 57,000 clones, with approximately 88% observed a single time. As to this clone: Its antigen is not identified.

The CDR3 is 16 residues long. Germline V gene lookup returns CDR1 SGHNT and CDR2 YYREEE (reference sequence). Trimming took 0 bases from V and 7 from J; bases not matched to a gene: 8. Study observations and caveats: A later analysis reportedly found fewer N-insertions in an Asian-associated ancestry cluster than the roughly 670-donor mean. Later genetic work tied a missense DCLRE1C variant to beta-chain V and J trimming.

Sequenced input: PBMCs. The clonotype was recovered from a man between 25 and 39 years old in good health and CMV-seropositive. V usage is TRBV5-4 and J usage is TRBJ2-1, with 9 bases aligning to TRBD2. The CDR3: CASSLALASGANEQFF. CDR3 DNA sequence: TGTGCCAGCAGCTTGGCCTTGGCTAGCGGGGCGAATGAGCAGTTCTTC.